Following are 10 T cell receptor beta chains from one sample sequenced in a study of post-analysis software for immune sequencing data. Study results and limitations: Controls had lower frequencies than patients of four or five TRBV segments, which included TRBV5-6, TRBV5-1 and TRBV20-1.

Their target antigens are unknown. Researchers reported that TCR beta cDNA libraries carried unique molecular identifiers. TCRdb ran MiXCR on the PCR reads and lists one entry per CDR3 protein. Found here are some 450,000 distinct CDR3 sequences, around 40% of them singletons; the top ten hold around 10%. Sequencing used blood. Receptor source: a girl aged 10 to 17 with multiple sclerosis.

J is TRBJ1-1 and V is TRBV11-2, with D possibly TRBD1 on 6 matching bases. The CDR3 spans 14 residues. In germline, CDR1 is SGHAT, CDR2 FQNNGV. The V end was cut by 7 bases, the J end by 6 bases, with 18 bases between. In nucleotides, the CDR3 is TGTGCCAGCACCCTAATTAAGACAGGCCCTGAAGCTTTCTTT. This sequence encodes CASTLIKTGPEAFF.

The chain joins TRBV6-2 or TRBV6-3 to TRBJ1-2; D remains unclear. Trimming took 6 bases from V and 3 from J, leaving 11 bases between them. The CDR3 has 13 amino acids. CDR1 and CDR2 from the germline V gene are MNHEY and SVGEGT. The CDR3 DNA sequence: TGTGCCAGCAGCGAGCTTACGGACTATGGCTACACCTTC. Translating gives CASSELTDYGYTF.

V and J are TRBV2 and TRBJ2-3; 8 positions match TRBD1. The CDR3 loop spans 14 amino acids. Germline CDR1 and CDR2: SNHLY and FYNNEI. V gave up 5 bases and J gave up 7 bases; unmatched junction bases: 8. CDR3 sequence: CASSPDRGIHTQYF. Here the CDR3 DNA reads TGTGCCAGCAGTCCTGACAGGGGTATCCATACGCAGTATTTT.

V usage is TRBV10-3 and J usage is TRBJ2-7; weak D call: TRBD2 (6 bases). This CDR3 is built from 14 residues. V lost 6 bases, J lost 5 bases, and 17 bases lay in between. Germline loops: CDR1 ENHRY, CDR2 SYGVKD. The CDR3 reads CAIRPRTGVDEQYF. The DNA for the CDR3 is TGTGCCATCAGGCCTAGGACGGGAGTGGACGAGCAGTACTTC.

This clonotype has only a few counts. The chain uses TRBV29-1 and TRBJ2-5, with 9 bases fitting TRBD1. With V trimmed by 8 bases and J by 2 bases, 9 bases remained unmatched. CDR3 size: 14 residues. The germline V gene has CDR1 SQVTM and CDR2 ANQGSEA. The CDR3 loop reads CSILIGQGQETQYF. CDR3 nucleotide sequence: TGCAGCATCTTGATAGGACAGGGGCAAGAGACCCAGTACTTC.

V and J are TRBV6-1 and TRBJ2-1; D not resolved. The CDR3 sequence is 15 residues long. Germline V CDR1 and CDR2: MNHNS, SASEGT. Trimming stripped 2 bases from V and 7 bases from J, with 15 bases between. As DNA, the CDR3 is TGTGCCAGCAGTGAATTCCAGTCCGGAGTAAATGAGCAGTTCTTC. This sequence encodes CASSEFQSGVNEQFF.

The chain is built from TRBV7-3 and TRBJ2-3, with TRBD2 matching over 7 bases. V trimming: 4 bases; J trimming: 2 bases; junction bases outside the gene matches: 6. The CDR3 consists of 15 residues. Germline CDR1 reads SGHTA; CDR2 reads FQGTGA. The CDR3 loop is CASSSTGTNTDTQYF. The CDR3 nucleotides read TGTGCCAGCAGCTCCACCGGGACTAACACAGATACGCAGTATTTT.

V usage is TRBV20-1 and J usage is TRBJ2-7; D is unclear. The assigned J gene may be wrong: the sequence end matches TRBJ2-5 better. The CDR3 sequence is 12 residues long. Per the germline V gene, CDR1 is DFQATT and CDR2 is SNEGSKA (reference sequence). CDR3 sequence: CSAKTSRETQYF. The CDR3 DNA reads TGCAGTGCTAAGACCAGCCGAGAGACCCAGTACTTC.

The chain links TRBV25-1 to TRBJ2-1; 13 bases are shared with TRBD2. J was trimmed by 7 bases and V by 1 base; bases with no gene match: 10. Germline V gene lookup returns CDR1 MGHDK and CDR2 SYGVNS. The CDR3 totals 18 residues. CDR3 in amino acids: CASSEWGSTSGRDNEQFF. The CDR3 DNA is TGTGCCAGCAGTGAATGGGGCAGCACTAGCGGGAGGGATAATGAGCAGTTCTTC.

The rearrangement uses TRBV7-9 and TRBJ2-4; 8 positions match TRBD2. The assigned J gene may be wrong: the sequence end matches TRBJ2-7 better. The V gene's germline CDR1 is SEHNR and CDR2 FQNEAQ (reference sequence). The CDR3 covers 13 residues. The chain's CDR3 is CASSGRGDHEQYF. The CDR3 bases are TGTGCCAGCAGCGGGCGGGGGGATCACGAGCAGTACTTC.